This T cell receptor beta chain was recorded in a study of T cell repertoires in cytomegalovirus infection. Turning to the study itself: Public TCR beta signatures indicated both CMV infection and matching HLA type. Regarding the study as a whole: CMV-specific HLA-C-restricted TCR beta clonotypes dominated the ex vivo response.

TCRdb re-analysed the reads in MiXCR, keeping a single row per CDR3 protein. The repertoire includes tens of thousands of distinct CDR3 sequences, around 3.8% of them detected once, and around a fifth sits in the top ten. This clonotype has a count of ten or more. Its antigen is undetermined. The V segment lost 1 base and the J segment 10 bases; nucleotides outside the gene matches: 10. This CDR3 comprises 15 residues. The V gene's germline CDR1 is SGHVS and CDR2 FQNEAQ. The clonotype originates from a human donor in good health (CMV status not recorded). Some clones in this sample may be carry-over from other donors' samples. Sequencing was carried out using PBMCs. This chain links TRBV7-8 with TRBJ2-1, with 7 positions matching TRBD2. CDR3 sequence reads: CASSLGPGLTGEQFF. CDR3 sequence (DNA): TGTGCCAGCAGCTTAGGCCCGGGACTAACTGGGGAGCAGTTCTTC. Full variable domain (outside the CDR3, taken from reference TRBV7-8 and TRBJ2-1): GAGVSQSPRYKVAKRGQDVALRCDPISGHVSLFWYQQALGQGPEFLTYFQNEAQLDKSGLPSDRFFAERPEGSVSTLKIQRTQQEDSAVYLCASSLGPGLTGEQFFGPGTRLTVL.